This TCR beta chain is drawn from a study of cytomegalovirus exposure and HLA in healthy donors. Overall study: Clustering assigned about 76% of the approximately 400 genotyped donors to the Caucasian-associated ancestry cluster.

The PCR employed 60 Vbeta primers together with 13 Jbeta primers. Assay: immunoSEQ multiplex PCR; the TCRdb copy retains only in-frame clones and omits some. The sample yields approximately 160,000 clones, roughly 84% seen once. V was shortened by 6 bases and J by 0 bases, with 8 bases between the two germline ends. The CDR3 consists of 13 residues. Germline V lookup: CDR1 SQVTM, CDR2 ANQGSEA. The chain links TRBV29-1 to TRBJ2-2; TRBD1 might be the D (5 bases). This clonotype was sampled from a male donor in good health and CMV-seronegative. Source material: PBMCs. CDR3 nucleotides: TGCAGCGTCGGACAAGCGAACACCGGGGAGCTGTTTTTT. The encoded protein is CSVGQANTGELFF.